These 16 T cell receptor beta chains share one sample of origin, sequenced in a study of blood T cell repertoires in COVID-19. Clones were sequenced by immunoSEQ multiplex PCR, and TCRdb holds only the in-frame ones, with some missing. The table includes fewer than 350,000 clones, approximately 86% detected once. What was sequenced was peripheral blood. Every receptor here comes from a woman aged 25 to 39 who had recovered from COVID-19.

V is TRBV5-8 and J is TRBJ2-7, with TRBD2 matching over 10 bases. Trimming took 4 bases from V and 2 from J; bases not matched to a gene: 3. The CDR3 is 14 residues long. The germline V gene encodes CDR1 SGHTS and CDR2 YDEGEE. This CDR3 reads CASSPGLAAYEQYF. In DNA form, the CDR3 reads TGTGCCAGCAGCCCCGGACTAGCGGCCTACGAGCAGTACTTC. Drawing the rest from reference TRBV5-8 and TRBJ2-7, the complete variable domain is EAGVTQSPTHLIKTRGQQATLRCSPISGHTSVYWYQQALGLGLQFLLWYDEGEERNRGNFPPRFSGRQFPNYSSELNVNALELEDSALYLCASSPGLAAYEQYFGPGTRLTVT.

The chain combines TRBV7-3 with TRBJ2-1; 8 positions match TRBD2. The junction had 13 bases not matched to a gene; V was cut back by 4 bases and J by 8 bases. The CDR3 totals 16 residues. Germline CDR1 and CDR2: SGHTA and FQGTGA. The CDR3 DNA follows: TGTGCCAGCAGCTCTAGCGGGCACGGAGGGGTGGATGAGCAGTTCTTC. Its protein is CASSSSGHGGVDEQFF.

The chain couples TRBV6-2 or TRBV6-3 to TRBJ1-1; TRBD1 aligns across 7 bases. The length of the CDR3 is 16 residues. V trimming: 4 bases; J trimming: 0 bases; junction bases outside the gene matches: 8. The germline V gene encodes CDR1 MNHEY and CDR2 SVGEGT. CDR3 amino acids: CASSFRPGQMNTEAFF. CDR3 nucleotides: TGTGCCAGCAGTTTCCGACCGGGACAGATGAACACTGAAGCTTTCTTT.

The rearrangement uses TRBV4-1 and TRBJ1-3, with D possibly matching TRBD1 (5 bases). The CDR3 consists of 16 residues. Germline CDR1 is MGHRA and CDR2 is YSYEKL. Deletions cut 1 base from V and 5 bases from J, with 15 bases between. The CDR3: CASSQVGREERNTIYF. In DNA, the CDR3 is TGCGCCAGCAGCCAAGTGGGCAGGGAGGAAAGAAACACCATATATTTT.

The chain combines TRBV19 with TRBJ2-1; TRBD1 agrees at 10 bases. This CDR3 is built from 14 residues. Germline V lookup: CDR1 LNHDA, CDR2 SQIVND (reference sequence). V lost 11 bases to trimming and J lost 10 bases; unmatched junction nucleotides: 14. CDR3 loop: CAASTSGQGSEQFF. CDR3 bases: TGTGCCGCCTCAACTTCGGGACAGGGGTCGGAGCAGTTCTTC.

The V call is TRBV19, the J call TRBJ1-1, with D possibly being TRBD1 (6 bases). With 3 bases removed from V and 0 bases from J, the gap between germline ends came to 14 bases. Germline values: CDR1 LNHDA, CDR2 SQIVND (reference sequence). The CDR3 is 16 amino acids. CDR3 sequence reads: CASSMIQGRMNTEAFF. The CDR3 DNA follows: TGTGCCAGTAGTATGATTCAGGGGCGTATGAACACTGAAGCTTTCTTT.

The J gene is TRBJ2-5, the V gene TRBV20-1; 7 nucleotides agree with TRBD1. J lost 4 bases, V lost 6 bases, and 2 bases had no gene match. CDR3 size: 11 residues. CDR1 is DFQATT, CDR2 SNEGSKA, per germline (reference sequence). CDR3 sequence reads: CSAQGPETQYF. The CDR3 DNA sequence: TGCAGTGCACAGGGGCCAGAGACCCAGTACTTC.

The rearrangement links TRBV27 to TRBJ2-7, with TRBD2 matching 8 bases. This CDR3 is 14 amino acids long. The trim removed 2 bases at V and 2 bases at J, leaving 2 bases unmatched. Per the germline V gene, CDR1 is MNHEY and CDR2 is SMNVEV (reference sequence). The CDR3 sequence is CASSLTSGPYEQYF. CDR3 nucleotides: TGTGCCAGCAGTTTAACTAGCGGTCCCTACGAGCAGTACTTC.

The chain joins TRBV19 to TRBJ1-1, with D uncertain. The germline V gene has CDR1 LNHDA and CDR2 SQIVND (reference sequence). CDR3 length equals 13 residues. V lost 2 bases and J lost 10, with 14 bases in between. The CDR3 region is CASSISRGEGAFF. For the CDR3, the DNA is TGTGCCAGTAGTATAAGTCGCGGAGAAGGAGCTTTCTTT.

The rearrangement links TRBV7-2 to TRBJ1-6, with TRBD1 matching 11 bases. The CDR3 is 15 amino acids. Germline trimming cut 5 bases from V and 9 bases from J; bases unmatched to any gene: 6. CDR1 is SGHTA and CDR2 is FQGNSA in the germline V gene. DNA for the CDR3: TGTGCCAGCAGCAATGGGGACAGGGGGTCTTCACCCCTCCACTTT. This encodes CASSNGDRGSSPLHF. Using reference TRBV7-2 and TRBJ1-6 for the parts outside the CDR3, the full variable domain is GAGVSQSPSNKVTEKGKDVELRCDPISGHTALYWYRQSLGQGLEFLIYFQGNSAPDKSGLPSDRFSAERTGGSVSTLTIQRTQQEDSAVYLCASSNGDRGSSPLHFGNGTRLTVT.

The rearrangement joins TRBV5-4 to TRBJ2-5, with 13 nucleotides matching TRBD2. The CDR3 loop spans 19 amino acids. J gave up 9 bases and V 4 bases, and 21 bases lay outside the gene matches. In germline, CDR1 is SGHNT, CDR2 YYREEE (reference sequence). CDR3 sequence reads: CASSPRRTSGGPRFGAQYF. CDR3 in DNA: TGTGCCAGCAGCCCACGCCGGACTAGCGGGGGCCCCAGGTTTGGGGCCCAGTACTTC.

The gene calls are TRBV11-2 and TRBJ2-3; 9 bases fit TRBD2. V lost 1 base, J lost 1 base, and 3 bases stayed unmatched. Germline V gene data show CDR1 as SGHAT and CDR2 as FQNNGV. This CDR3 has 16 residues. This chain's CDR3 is CASSLVPSGGTDTQYF. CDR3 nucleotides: TGTGCCAGCAGCTTAGTCCCTAGCGGGGGCACAGATACGCAGTATTTT.

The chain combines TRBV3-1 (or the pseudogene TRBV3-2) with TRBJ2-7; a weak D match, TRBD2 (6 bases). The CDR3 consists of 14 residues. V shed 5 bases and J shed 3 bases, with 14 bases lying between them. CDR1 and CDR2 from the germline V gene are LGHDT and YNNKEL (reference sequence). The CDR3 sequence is CASSYTSSGYEQYF. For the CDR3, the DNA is TGTGCCAGCAGCTATACTAGCAGCGGCTACGAGCAGTACTTC.

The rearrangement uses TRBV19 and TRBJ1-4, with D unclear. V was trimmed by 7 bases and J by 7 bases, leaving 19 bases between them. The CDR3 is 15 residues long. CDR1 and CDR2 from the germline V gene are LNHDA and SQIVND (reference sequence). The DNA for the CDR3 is TGTGCCAGTAAGAGAGCGCGTACGCTCGGTGAAAAACTGTTTTTT. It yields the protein CASKRARTLGEKLFF. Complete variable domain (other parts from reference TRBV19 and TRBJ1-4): DGGITQSPKYLFRKEGQNVTLSCEQNLNHDAMYWYRQDPGQGLRLIYYSQIVNDFQKGDIAEGYSVSREKKESFPLTVTSAQKNPTAFYLCASKRARTLGEKLFFGSGTQLSVL.

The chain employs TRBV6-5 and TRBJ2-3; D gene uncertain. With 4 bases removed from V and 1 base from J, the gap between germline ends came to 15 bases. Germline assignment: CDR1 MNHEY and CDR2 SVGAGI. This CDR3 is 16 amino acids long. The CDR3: CASSSGAGSRTDTQYF. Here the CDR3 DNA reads TGTGCCAGCAGTTCCGGTGCCGGGTCCCGCACAGATACGCAGTATTTT.

The CDR3 here is CASSLPTQRRETQYF. The CDR3 DNA reads as TGTGCCAGCAGTTTACCCACTCAGCGTAGGGAGACCCAGTACTTC. V usage is TRBV28 and J usage is TRBJ2-5; D unclear. Germline lookup yields CDR1 MDHEN and CDR2 SYDVKM. Trimming stripped 2 bases from V and 5 bases from J, with 15 bases between. This CDR3 has 15 amino acids.